This T cell receptor beta chain was sequenced during a study of CD8 T cells in ankylosing spondylitis. TCRdb independently ran MiXCR on the 5' RACE reads; one entry per CDR3 protein. The sample holds some 71,000 distinct CDR3 sequences, over 4% seen once. Germline CDR1 reads WSHSY; CDR2 reads SAAADI. This CDR3 contains 15 residues. Trimming cost V 2 bases and J 4 bases, with 12 bases left between them. The chain uses TRBV10-2 and TRBJ1-3, with no clear D. Material for sequencing was blood, either unsorted or a sorted T cell fraction (not recorded which). The sequence was collected from a male donor with ankylosing spondylitis or in good health (not recorded which). CDR3 region: CASSENGGGGNTIYF. The CDR3 DNA reads as TGCGCCAGCAGTGAGAACGGAGGTGGGGGAAACACCATATATTTT.